Listed below are T cell receptor beta chains from one sample, sequenced in a study of beta chain features in type 1 diabetes. Using immunoSEQ multiplex PCR, the repertoire was profiled, and TCRdb retains in-frame clones only, with some absent. The sample has some 290,000 clones; 14% are singletons. Sequencing used naive CD4+ T cells from blood. All receptors come from a man under 40 with type 1 diabetes. Both conserved end residues are part of each CDR3. D genes are given only for firm matches. Rows give clone size only sometimes, using once, few, many, or a class for an expanded clone.

D gene: NA
V gene: TRBV29-1
J gene: TRBJ2-7
clone size: few
CDR3 protein: CSVEARREQYF
CDR3 DNA: TGCAGCGTTGAAGCGAGGAGGGAGCAGTACTTC

D gene: TRBD2
V gene: TRBV4-2
J gene: TRBJ2-2
clone size: NA
CDR3 protein: CASSLTGTSFTGELFF
CDR3 DNA: TGTGCCAGCAGCCTAACCGGGACTAGCTTCACCGGGGAGCTGTTTTTT

D gene: NA
V gene: TRBV5-1
J gene: TRBJ2-3
clone size: NA
CDR3 protein: CASSLRGDGTDTQYF
CDR3 DNA: TGCGCCAGCAGCTTGCGCGGGGACGGCACAGATACGCAGTATTTT

D gene: TRBD1
V gene: TRBV5-4
J gene: TRBJ2-7
clone size: few
CDR3 protein: CASSRGQGGGEQYF
CDR3 DNA: TGTGCCAGCAGCCGCGGACAGGGAGGAGGCGAGCAGTACTTC

D gene: TRBD2
V gene: TRBV29-1
J gene: TRBJ2-1
clone size: few
CDR3 protein: CSGEYGLAGEGEQFF
CDR3 DNA: TGCAGCGGAGAGTATGGACTAGCGGGAGAGGGCGAGCAGTTCTTC

D gene: TRBD2
V gene: TRBV29-1
J gene: TRBJ2-7
clone size: NA
CDR3 protein: CSVSGGSHYEQYF
CDR3 DNA: TGCAGCGTCTCGGGAGGGTCCCACTACGAGCAGTACTTC

D gene: NA
V gene: TRBV21-1
J gene: TRBJ2-1
clone size: few
CDR3 protein: CASYRRTSGPDEQFF
CDR3 DNA: TGTGCCAGCTACCGGAGGACTAGCGGTCCTGATGAGCAGTTCTTC

D gene: TRBD2
V gene: TRBV9
J gene: TRBJ2-2
clone size: few
CDR3 protein: CASSVLAGGPSTGELFF
CDR3 DNA: TGTGCCAGCAGCGTACTAGCGGGAGGGCCCAGTACCGGGGAGCTGTTTTTT

D gene: NA
V gene: TRBV28
J gene: TRBJ2-5
clone size: few
CDR3 protein: CASSPTSFETQYF
CDR3 DNA: TGTGCCAGCAGTCCTACTAGCTTCGAGACCCAGTACTTC

D gene: TRBD2
V gene: TRBV5-1
J gene: TRBJ2-7
clone size: NA
CDR3 protein: CASSLTAGTSGSYEQYF
CDR3 DNA: TGCGCCAGCAGCTTGACGGCCGGGACTAGCGGGAGCTACGAGCAGTACTTC

D gene: NA
V gene: TRBV4-3
J gene: TRBJ2-1
clone size: NA
CDR3 protein: CASSQDGSGYNEQFF
CDR3 DNA: TGCGCCAGCAGCCAAGATGGTAGCGGTTACAATGAGCAGTTCTTC

D gene: NA
V gene: TRBV7-9
J gene: TRBJ2-3
clone size: NA
CDR3 protein: CASSLEGATSAGTQYF
CDR3 DNA: TGTGCCAGCAGCTTGGAGGGAGCGACCTCTGCCGGTACGCAGTATTTT

D gene: NA
V gene: TRBV25-1
J gene: TRBJ2-7
clone size: few
CDR3 protein: CASSGLAYEQYF
CDR3 DNA: TGTGCCAGCAGTGGGCTAGCCTACGAGCAGTACTTC

D gene: NA
V gene: TRBV9
J gene: TRBJ2-1
clone size: few
CDR3 protein: CASSPRQTYNEQFF
CDR3 DNA: TGTGCCAGCAGCCCCAGACAGACGTACAATGAGCAGTTCTTC

D gene: TRBD1
V gene: TRBV19
J gene: TRBJ2-7
clone size: few
CDR3 protein: CASSRGTASSYEQYF
CDR3 DNA: TGTGCCAGTAGTAGAGGGACAGCGAGCTCCTACGAGCAGTACTTC

D gene: TRBD1
V gene: TRBV29-1
J gene: TRBJ2-7
clone size: few
CDR3 protein: CSVGTGVGYEQYF
CDR3 DNA: TGCAGCGTTGGAACAGGGGTGGGTTACGAGCAGTACTTC

D gene: TRBD1
V gene: TRBV4-2
J gene: TRBJ2-7
clone size: NA
CDR3 protein: CASSQEGGTGTYEQYF
CDR3 DNA: TGTGCCAGCAGCCAAGAAGGAGGGACAGGTACCTACGAGCAGTACTTC

D gene: NA
V gene: TRBV11-2
J gene: TRBJ2-5
clone size: few
CDR3 protein: CASSLGLEPQETQYF
CDR3 DNA: TGTGCCAGCAGCTTAGGTTTGGAGCCCCAAGAGACCCAGTACTTC

D gene: NA
V gene: TRBV5-1
J gene: TRBJ2-7
clone size: few
CDR3 protein: CASKDSSAYEQYF
CDR3 DNA: TGCGCCAGCAAGGACAGTAGCGCCTACGAGCAGTACTTC

D gene: TRBD2
V gene: TRBV29-1
J gene: TRBJ2-1
clone size: few
CDR3 protein: CSATSGSYNEQFF
CDR3 DNA: TGCAGCGCAACTAGCGGGAGTTACAATGAGCAGTTCTTC

D gene: TRBD1
V gene: TRBV5-4
J gene: TRBJ1-5
clone size: few
CDR3 protein: CASSRSPGQGINQPQHF
CDR3 DNA: TGTGCCAGCAGCCGCAGCCCGGGACAGGGGATCAATCAGCCCCAGCATTTT

D gene: NA
V gene: TRBV28
J gene: TRBJ1-1
clone size: NA
CDR3 protein: CASSFLGRTEAFF
CDR3 DNA: TGTGCCAGCAGTTTCCTGGGGAGGACTGAAGCTTTCTTT

D gene: TRBD2
V gene: TRBV10-3
J gene: TRBJ2-5
clone size: NA
CDR3 protein: CAISEENGTSGRRKTQYF
CDR3 DNA: TGTGCCATCAGTGAGGAAAACGGGACTAGCGGGAGGAGGAAGACCCAGTACTTC

D gene: NA
V gene: TRBV27
J gene: TRBJ2-3
clone size: few
CDR3 protein: CASSLTGPKTQYF
CDR3 DNA: TGTGCCAGCAGTTTAACAGGTCCAAAAACGCAGTATTTT

D gene: TRBD1
V gene: TRBV4-3
J gene: TRBJ2-5
clone size: few
CDR3 protein: CASSLTGTVKETQYF
CDR3 DNA: TGCGCCAGCAGTCTCACGGGGACAGTAAAAGAGACCCAGTACTTC